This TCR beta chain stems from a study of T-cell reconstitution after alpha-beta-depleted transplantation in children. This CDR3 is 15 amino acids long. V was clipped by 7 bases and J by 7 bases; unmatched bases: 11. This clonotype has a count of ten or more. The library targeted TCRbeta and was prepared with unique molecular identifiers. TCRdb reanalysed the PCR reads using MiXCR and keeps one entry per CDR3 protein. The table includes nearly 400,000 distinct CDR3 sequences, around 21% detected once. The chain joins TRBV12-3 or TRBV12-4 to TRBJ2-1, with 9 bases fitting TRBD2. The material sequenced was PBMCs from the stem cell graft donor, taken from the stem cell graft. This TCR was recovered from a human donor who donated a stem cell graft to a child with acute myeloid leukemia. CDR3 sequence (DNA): TGTGCCAGCATCTCCAGCGGGAGGCCCCCGAATGAGCAGTTCTTC. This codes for CASISSGRPPNEQFF.